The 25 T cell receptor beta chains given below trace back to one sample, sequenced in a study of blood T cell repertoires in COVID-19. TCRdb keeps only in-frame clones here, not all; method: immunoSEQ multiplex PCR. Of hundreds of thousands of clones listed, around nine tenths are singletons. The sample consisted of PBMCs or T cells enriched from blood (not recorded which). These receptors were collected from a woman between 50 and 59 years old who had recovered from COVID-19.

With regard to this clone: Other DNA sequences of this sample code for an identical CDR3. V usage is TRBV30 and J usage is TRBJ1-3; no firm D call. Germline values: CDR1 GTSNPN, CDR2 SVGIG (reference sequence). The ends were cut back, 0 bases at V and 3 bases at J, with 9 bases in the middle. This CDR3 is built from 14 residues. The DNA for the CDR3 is TGTGCCTGGAGTGTACGGGGAGGTGGAAACACCATATATTTT. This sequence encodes CAWSVRGGGNTIYF. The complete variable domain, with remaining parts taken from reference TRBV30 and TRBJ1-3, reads SQTIHQWPATLVQPVGSPLSLECTVEGTSNPNLYWYRQAAGRGLQLLFYSVGIGQISSEVPQNLSASRPQDRQFILSSKKLLLSDSGFYLCAWSVRGGGNTIYFGEGSWLTVV.

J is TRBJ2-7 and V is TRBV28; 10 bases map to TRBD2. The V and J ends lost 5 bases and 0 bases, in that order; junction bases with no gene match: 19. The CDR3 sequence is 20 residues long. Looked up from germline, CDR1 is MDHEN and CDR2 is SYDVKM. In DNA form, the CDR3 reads TGTGCCAGCAGTCCCAATGACCGGGGCTTAGCGGGAGGCCTCTCCTACGAGCAGTACTTC. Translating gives CASSPNDRGLAGGLSYEQYF.

The CDR3: CASRPGQLGGYTF. The CDR3, as DNA: TGTGCCAGCAGACCGGGACAGCTGGGCGGCTACACCTTC. This chain joins TRBV3-1 (or the pseudogene TRBV3-2) and TRBJ1-2; TRBD1 matches 7 bases. Germline CDR1 reads LGHDT; CDR2 reads YNNKEL (reference sequence). This CDR3 contains 13 residues. Trimming at V came to 6 bases and at J to 8 bases, leaving 9 bases not matched to a gene.

CDR3 protein: CASSPTSNQPQHF. The CDR3 nucleotides are TGTGCCAGCAGCCCCACAAGCAATCAGCCCCAGCATTTT. The chain links TRBV6-5 to TRBJ1-5, with unresolved D. This CDR3 comprises 13 residues. CDR1 and CDR2 from the germline V gene are MNHEY and SVGAGI. Trimming left V 6 bases short and J 1 base short, with 7 bases between.

The DNA of the CDR3 is TGTGCCAGCAGTGCGACGGGAGGGCCCAAGAATGAGCAGTTCTTC. Its translation is CASSATGGPKNEQFF. The genes are TRBV2 and TRBJ2-1; 8 nucleotides match TRBD2. From germline, CDR1 is SNHLY and CDR2 FYNNEI. CDR3 length: 15 amino acids. With V trimmed by 4 bases and J by 7 bases, 9 bases remained unmatched.

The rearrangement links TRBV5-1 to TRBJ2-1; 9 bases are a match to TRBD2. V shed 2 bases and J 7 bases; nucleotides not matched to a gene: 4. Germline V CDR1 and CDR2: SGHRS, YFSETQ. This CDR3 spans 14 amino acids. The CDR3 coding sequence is TGCGCCAGCAGCTTTAGCGGGAGTATTAATGAGCAGTTCTTC. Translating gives CASSFSGSINEQFF.

Written as DNA, the CDR3 is TGTGCCAGCAGCCGCAGCTCTGGAAACACCATATATTTT. This sequence encodes CASSRSSGNTIYF. V gene TRBV6-5 combines with J gene TRBJ1-3; D not resolved. CDR3 size: 13 residues. Germline lookup yields CDR1 MNHEY and CDR2 SVGAGI. The V and J ends lost 6 bases and 0 bases respectively, with 6 bases between them.

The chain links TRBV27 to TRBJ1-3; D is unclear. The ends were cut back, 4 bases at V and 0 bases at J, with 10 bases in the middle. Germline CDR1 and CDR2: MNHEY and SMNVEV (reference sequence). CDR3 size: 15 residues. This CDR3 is CASSSLGSSGNTIYF. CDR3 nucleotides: TGTGCCAGCAGTTCTTTGGGCAGCTCTGGAAACACCATATATTTT.

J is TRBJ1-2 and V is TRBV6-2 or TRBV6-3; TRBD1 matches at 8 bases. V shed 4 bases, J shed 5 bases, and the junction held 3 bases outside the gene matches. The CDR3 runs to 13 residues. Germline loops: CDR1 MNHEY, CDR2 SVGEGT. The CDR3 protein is CASSSDRGYGYTF. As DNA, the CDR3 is TGTGCCAGCAGTTCAGACAGGGGTTATGGCTACACCTTC.

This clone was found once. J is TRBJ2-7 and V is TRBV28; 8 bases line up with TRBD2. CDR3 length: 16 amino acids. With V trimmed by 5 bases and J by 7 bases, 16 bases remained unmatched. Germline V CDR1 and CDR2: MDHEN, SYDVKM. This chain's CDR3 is CASSTLPGTRSGEQYF. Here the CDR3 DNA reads TGTGCCAGCAGTACCCTTCCCGGGACTAGATCTGGGGAGCAGTACTTC.

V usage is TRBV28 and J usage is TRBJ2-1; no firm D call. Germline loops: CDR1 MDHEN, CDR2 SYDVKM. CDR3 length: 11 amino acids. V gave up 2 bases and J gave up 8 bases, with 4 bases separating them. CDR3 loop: CASSLKHEQFF. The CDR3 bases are TGTGCCAGCAGTTTAAAGCATGAGCAGTTCTTC.

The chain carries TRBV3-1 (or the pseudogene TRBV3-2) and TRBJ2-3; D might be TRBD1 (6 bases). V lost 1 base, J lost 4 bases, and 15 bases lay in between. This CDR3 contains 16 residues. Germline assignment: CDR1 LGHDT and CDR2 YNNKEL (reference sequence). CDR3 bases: TGTGCCAGCAGCCAAGGACGACCCAGGGGTGCAGATACGCAGTATTTT. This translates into CASSQGRPRGADTQYF.

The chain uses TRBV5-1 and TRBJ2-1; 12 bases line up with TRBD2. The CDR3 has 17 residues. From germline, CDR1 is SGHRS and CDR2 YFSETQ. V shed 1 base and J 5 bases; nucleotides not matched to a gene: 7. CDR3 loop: CASSLIPTSGGHNEQFF. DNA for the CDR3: TGCGCCAGCAGCTTGATCCCGACTAGCGGGGGTCACAATGAGCAGTTCTTC.

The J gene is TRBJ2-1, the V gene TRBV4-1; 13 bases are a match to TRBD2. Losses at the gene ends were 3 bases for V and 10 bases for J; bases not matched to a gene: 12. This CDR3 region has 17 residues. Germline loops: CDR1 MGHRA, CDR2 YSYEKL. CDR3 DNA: TGCGCCAGCAGCCACAAAAAAGGCGGACTAGCGGGAGTCGAGCAGTTCTTC. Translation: CASSHKKGGLAGVEQFF.

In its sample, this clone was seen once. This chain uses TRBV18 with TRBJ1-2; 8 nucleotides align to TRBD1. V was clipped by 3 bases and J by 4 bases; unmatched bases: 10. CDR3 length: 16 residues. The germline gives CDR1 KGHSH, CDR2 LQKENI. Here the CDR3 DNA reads TGTGCCAGCTCACCTTCACCGGGACAGGCTTCCTATGGCTACACCTTC. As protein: CASSPSPGQASYGYTF.

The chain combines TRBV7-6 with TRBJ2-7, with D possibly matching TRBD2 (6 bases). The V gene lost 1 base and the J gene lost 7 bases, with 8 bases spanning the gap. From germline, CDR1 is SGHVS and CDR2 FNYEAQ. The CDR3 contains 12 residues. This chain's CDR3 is CASSLVAGEQYF. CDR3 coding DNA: TGTGCCAGCAGCTTAGTGGCGGGAGAGCAGTACTTC.

Written as DNA, the CDR3 is TGTGCCAGCAGTGATGAATCCCGAGCGGCGGCTTTCTTT. This translates into CASSDESRAAAFF. The rearrangement uses TRBV2 and TRBJ1-1; D is undetermined. The germline gives CDR1 SNHLY, CDR2 FYNNEI. The V and J ends lost 3 bases and 11 bases respectively, with 16 bases between them. This CDR3 region has 13 residues.

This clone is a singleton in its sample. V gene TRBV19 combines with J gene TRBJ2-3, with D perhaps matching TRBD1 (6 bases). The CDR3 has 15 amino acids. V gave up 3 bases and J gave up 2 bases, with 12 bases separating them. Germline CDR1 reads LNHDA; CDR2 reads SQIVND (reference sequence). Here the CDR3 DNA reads TGTGCCAGTAGTATTCCCAGGGGAAACACAGATACGCAGTATTTT. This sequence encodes CASSIPRGNTDTQYF.

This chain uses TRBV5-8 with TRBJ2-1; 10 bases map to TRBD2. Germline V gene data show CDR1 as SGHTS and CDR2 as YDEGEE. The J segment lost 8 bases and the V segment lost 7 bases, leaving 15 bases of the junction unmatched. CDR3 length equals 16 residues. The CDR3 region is CASSRRASGSADEQFF. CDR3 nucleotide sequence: TGTGCCAGCTCCCGGCGGGCTAGCGGGAGTGCCGATGAGCAGTTCTTC.

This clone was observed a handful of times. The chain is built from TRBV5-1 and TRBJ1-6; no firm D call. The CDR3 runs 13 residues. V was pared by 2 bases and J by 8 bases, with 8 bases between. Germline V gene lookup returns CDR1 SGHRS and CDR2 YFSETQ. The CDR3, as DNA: TGCGCCAGCAGCTTTGGAGAGCATTCACCCCTCCACTTT. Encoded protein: CASSFGEHSPLHF.

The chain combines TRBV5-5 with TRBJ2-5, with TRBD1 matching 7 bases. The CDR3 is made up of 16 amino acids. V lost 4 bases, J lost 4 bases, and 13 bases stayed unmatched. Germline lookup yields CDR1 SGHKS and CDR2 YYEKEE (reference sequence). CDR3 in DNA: TGTGCCAGCAGCCCGAGGAACGACAGGGTCGGAGAGACCCAGTACTTC. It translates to CASSPRNDRVGETQYF. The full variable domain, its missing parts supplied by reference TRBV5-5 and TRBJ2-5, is DAGVTQSPTHLIKTRGQQVTLRCSPISGHKSVSWYQQVLGQGPQFIFQYYEKEERGRGNFPDRFSARQFPNYSSELNVNALLLGDSALYLCASSPRNDRVGETQYFGPGTRLLVL.

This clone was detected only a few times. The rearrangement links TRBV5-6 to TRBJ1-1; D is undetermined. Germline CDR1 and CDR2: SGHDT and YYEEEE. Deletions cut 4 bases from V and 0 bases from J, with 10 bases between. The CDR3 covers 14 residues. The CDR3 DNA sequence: TGTGCCAGCAGCCCCCCGTCAGTGAACACTGAAGCTTTCTTT. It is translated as CASSPPSVNTEAFF.

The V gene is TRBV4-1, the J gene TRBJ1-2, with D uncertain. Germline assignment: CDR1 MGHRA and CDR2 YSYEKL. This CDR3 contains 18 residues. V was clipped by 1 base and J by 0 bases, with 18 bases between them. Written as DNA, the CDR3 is TGCGCCAGCAGCCAAGTGTGGGCTAAAGGGAGGGCTAACTATGGCTACACCTTC. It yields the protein CASSQVWAKGRANYGYTF.

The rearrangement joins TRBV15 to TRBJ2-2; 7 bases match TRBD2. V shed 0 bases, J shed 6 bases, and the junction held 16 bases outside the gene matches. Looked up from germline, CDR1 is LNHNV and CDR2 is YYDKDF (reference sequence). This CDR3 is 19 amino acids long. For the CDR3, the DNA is TGTGCCACCAGCAGAGATTTGGGCGGGAGAAAGGTCGGCGCCGGGGAGCTGTTTTTT. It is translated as CATSRDLGGRKVGAGELFF.

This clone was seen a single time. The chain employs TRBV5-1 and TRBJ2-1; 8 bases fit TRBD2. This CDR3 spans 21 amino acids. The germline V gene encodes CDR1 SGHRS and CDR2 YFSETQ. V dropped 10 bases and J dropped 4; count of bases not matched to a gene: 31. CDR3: CARRLRGGLGARGGRYNEQFF. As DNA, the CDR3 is TGCGCCCGCCGCTTACGGGGCGGGCTGGGGGCTCGCGGGGGGAGGTACAATGAGCAGTTCTTC.